Given below is one T cell receptor beta chain in context. Its antigen is not identified. A read error may explain this, as a much larger clone is one base away. The record originates from a study of T cells in Graves' hyperthyroidism and ophthalmopathy. Regions amplified from RNA transcripts were the TCR beta CDR3 regions. The HTBI primer set drove a first-round RT-PCR of the TCR CDR3. A single record per CDR3 protein comes from TCRdb applying MiXCR to the multiplex PCR reads. Of under 350,000 distinct CDR3 sequences in the sample, 18% are singletons; the top ten hold 45% to 55%. For the diagnoses, clinical symptoms, serum thyroxine and TRAb, thyroid ultrasound and orbital computed tomography were used. The CDR3 contains 14 residues. The germline CDR1 and CDR2 sequences are SNHLY and FYNNEI. Trimming cost V 7 bases and J 6 bases; bases outside gene matches: 7. Study-wide points: By a 13 V-J model, ophthalmopathy was set apart from stable hyperthyroidism. Ophthalmopathy prediction by the model preceded onset by a median approximately 6.1 months. Most expanded thyroid clonotypes above 0.001 also appeared in blood.

This TCR was recovered from a woman between 45 and 60 years old with Graves' hyperthyroidism. The J gene is TRBJ2-1, the V gene TRBV2, with TRBD2 matching 9 bases. Sequenced input: blood. The CDR3 DNA reads as TGTGCCAGCAAGTGGGCGGGAGGGAGCAATGAGCAGTTCTTC. It translates to CASKWAGGSNEQFF.